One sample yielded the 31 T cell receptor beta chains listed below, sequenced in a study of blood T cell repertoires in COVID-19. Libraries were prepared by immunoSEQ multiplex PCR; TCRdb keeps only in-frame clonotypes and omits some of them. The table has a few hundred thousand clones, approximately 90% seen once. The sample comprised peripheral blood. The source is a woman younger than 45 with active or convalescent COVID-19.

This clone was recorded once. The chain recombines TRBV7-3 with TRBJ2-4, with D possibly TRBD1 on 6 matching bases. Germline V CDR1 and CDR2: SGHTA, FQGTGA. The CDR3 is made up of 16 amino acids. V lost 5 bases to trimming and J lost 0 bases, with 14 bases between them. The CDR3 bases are TGTGCCAGCAGCCCGGGACATAATCTAGCCAAAAACATTCAGTACTTC. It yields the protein CASSPGHNLAKNIQYF. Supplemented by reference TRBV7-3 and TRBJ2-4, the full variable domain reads GAGVSQTPSNKVTEKGKYVELRCDPISGHTALYWYRQSLGQGPEFLIYFQGTGAADDSGLPNDRFFAVRPEGSVSTLKIQRTERGDSAVYLCASSPGHNLAKNIQYFGAGTRLSVL.

CDR3 sequence (DNA): TGTGCCAGCAAGGGGGGGTGGAATGAGCAGTTCTTC. This gives the protein CASKGGWNEQFF. The chain links TRBV28 to TRBJ2-1; D possibly corresponds to TRBD2 (7 bases). V lost 7 bases and J lost 7, with 11 bases in between. This CDR3 contains 12 residues. Germline CDR1 MDHEN, CDR2 SYDVKM.

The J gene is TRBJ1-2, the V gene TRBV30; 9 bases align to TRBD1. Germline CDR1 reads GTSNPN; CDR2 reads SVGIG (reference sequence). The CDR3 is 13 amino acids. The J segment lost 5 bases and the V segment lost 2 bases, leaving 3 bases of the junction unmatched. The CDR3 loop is CAWSRDREYGYTF. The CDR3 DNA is TGTGCCTGGAGTCGGGACAGGGAGTATGGCTACACCTTC. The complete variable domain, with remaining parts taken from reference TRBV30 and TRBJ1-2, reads SQTIHQWPATLVQPVGSPLSLECTVEGTSNPNLYWYRQAAGRGLQLLFYSVGIGQISSEVPQNLSASRPQDRQFILSSKKLLLSDSGFYLCAWSRDREYGYTFGSGTRLTVV.

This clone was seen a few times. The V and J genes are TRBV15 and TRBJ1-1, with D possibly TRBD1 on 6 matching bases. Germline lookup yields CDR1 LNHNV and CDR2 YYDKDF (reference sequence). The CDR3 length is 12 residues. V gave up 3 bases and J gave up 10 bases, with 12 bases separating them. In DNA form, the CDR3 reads TGTGCCACCAGCAGTTTGACAGGCTCAGCTTTCTTT. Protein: CATSSLTGSAFF.

CDR3 in DNA: TGTGCCAGCAGTCTCACTAGGACAGGATTAAATTCACCCCTCCACTTT. Protein product: CASSLTRTGLNSPLHF. V gene TRBV25-1 combines with J gene TRBJ1-6; TRBD1 agrees at 7 bases. Germline values: CDR1 MGHDK, CDR2 SYGVNS. Trimming took 5 bases from V and 7 from J; bases not matched to a gene: 11. The CDR3 extends over 16 amino acids.

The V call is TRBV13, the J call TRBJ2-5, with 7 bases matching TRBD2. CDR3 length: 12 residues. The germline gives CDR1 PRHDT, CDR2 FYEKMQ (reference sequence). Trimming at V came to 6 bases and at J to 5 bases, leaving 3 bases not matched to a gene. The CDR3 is CASRGGGETQYF. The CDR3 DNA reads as TGTGCCAGCAGAGGCGGGGGTGAGACCCAGTACTTC.

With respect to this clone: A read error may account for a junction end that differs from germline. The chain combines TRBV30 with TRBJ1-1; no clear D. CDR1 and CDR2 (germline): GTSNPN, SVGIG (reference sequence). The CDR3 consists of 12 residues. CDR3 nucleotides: TGTGCCTGGACAGGTCCGAACGCTGAAGCTTTCTTT. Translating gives CAWTGPNAEAFF.

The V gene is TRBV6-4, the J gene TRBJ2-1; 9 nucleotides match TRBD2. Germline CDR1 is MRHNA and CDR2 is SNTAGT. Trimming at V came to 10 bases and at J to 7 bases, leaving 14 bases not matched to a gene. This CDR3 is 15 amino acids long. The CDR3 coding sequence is TGTGCCACTCAAGCGGCGGGGGGGCAGTTGAATGAGCAGTTCTTC. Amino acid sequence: CATQAAGGQLNEQFF.

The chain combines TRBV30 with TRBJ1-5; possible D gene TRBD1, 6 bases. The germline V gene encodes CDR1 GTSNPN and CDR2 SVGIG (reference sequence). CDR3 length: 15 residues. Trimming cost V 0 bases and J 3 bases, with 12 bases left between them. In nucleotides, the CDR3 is TGTGCCTGGAGTGTACCGGCAGGGGTCAATCAGCCCCAGCATTTT. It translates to CAWSVPAGVNQPQHF.

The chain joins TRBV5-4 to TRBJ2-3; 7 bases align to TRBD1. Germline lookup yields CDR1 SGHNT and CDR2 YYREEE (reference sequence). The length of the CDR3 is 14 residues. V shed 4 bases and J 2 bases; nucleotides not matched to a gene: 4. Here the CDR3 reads CASSPDRSTDTQYF. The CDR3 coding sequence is TGTGCCAGCAGCCCGGACAGGTCCACAGATACGCAGTATTTT.

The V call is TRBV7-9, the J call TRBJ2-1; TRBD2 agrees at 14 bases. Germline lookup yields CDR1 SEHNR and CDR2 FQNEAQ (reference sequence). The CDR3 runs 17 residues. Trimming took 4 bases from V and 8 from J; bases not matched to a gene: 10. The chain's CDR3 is CASSSKTSGGAWDEQFF. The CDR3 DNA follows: TGTGCCAGCAGCTCGAAGACTAGCGGGGGGGCCTGGGATGAGCAGTTCTTC.

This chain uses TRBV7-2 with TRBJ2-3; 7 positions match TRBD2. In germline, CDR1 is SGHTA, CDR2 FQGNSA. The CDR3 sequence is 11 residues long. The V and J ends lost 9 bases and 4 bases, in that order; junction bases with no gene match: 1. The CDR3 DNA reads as TGTGCCAGTGGGGGGGCAGATACGCAGTATTTT. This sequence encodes CASGGADTQYF.

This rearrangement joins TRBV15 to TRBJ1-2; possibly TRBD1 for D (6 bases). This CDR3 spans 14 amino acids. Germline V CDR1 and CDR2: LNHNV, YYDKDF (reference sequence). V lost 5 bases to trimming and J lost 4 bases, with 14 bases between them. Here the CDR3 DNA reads TGTGCCACCAGCCGGGGGGCAGGGCTCTATGGCTACACCTTC. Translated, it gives CATSRGAGLYGYTF.

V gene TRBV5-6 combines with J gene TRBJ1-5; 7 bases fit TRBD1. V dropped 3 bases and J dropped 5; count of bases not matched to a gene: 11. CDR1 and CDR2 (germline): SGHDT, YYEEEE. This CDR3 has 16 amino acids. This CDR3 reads CASSSWDSQGHQPQHF. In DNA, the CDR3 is TGTGCCAGCAGCTCGTGGGACAGTCAAGGACATCAGCCCCAGCATTTT.

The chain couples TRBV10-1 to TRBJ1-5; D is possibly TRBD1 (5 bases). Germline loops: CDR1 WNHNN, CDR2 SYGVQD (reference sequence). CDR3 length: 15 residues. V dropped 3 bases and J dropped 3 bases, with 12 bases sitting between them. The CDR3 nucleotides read TGCGCCAGCAGTGAAGGCGTGACAGACAATCAGCCCCAGCATTTT. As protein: CASSEGVTDNQPQHF.

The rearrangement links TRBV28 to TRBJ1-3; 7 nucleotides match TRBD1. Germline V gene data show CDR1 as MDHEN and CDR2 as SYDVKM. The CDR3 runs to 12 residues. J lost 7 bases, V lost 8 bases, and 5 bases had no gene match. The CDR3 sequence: CASSDRSNTIYF. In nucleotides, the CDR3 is TGTGCCAGCTCGGACAGGAGCAACACCATATATTTT.

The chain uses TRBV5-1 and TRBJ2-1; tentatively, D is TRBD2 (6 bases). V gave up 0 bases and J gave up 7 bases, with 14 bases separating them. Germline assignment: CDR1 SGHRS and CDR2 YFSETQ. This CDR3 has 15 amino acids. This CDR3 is CASSLEGRGVNEQFF. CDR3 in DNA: TGCGCCAGCAGCTTGGAGGGGCGGGGAGTAAATGAGCAGTTCTTC.

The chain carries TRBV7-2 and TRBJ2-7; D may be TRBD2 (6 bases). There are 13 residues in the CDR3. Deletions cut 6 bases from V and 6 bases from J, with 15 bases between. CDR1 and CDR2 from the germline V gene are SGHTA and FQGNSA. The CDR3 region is CASSQGRRVEQYF. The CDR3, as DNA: TGTGCCAGCAGTCAAGGGAGGAGGGTCGAGCAGTACTTC.

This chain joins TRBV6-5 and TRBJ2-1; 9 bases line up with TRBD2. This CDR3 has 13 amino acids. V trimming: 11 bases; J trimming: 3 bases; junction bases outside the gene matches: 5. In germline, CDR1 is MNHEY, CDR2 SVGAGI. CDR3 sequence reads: CASTSGDYNEQFF. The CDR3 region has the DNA TGTGCCTCGACTAGCGGAGACTACAATGAGCAGTTCTTC.

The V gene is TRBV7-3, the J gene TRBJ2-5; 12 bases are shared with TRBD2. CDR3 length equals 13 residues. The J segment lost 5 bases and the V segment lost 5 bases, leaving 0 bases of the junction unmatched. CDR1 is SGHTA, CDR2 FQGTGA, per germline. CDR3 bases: TGTGCCAGCAGCCTAGCGGGAGGGGAGACCCAGTACTTC. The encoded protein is CASSLAGGETQYF.

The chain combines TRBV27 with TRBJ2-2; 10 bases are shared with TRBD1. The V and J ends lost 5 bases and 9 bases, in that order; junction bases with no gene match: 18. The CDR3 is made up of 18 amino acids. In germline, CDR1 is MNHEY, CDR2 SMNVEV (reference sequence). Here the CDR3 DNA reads TGTGCCAGCAGTAAACACCTCCCGGGACAGGGGCTTGGAAGGGAGCTGTTTTTT. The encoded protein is CASSKHLPGQGLGRELFF.

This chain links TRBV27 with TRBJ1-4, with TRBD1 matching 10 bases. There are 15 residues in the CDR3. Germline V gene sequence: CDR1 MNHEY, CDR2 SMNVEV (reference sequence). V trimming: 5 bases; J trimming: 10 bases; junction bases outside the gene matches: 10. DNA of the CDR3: TGTGCCAGCAGTCCTTCCGGGACAGGGGCTGGAAAACTGTTTTTT. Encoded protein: CASSPSGTGAGKLFF.

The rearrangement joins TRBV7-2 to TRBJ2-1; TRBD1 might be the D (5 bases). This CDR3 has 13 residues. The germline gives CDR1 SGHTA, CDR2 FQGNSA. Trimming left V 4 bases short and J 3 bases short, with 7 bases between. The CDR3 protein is CASSSDSYNEQFF. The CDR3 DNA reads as TGTGCCAGCAGCTCCGACAGCTACAATGAGCAGTTCTTC.

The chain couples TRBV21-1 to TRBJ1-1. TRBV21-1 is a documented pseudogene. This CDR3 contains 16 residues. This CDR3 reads CASLSASSGVNTEAFF. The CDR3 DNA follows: TGTGCCAGCCTCTCGGCCTCTAGTGGTGTCAACACTGAAGCTTTCTTT.

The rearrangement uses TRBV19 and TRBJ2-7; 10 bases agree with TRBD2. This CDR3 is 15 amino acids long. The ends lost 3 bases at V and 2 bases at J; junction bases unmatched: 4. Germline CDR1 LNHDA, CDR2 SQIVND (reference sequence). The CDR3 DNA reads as TGTGCCAGTAGTATTGGACTAGCGGCAACCTACGAGCAGTACTTC. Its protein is CASSIGLAATYEQYF.

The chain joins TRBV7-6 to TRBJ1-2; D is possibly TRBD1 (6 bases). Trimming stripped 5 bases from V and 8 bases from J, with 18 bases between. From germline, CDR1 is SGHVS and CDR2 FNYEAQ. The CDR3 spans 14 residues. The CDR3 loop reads CASSPRTVFEGYTF. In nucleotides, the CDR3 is TGTGCCAGCAGCCCCCGGACAGTATTTGAGGGCTACACCTTC. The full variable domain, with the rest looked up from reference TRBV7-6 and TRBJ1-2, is GAGVSQSPRYKVTKRGQDVALRCDPISGHVSLYWYRQALGQGPEFLTYFNYEAQQDKSGLPNDRFSAERPEGSISTLTIQRTEQRDSAMYRCASSPRTVFEGYTFGSGTRLTVV.

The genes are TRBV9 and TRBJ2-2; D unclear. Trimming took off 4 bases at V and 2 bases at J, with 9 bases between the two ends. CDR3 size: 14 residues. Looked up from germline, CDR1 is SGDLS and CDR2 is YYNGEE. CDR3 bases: TGTGCCAGCAGCACCCGAACTAACACCGGGGAGCTGTTTTTT. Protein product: CASSTRTNTGELFF.

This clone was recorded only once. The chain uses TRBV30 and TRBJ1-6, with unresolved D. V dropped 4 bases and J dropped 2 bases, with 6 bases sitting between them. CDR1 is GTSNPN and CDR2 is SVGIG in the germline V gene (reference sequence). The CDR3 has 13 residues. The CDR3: CAWTRPYNSPLHF. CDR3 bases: TGTGCCTGGACTCGTCCCTATAATTCACCCCTCCACTTT.

CDR3: CASSFARFRGTGSNYGYTF. Written as DNA, the CDR3 is TGTGCCAGCAGCTTTGCTCGCTTCCGTGGTACAGGGAGTAACTATGGCTACACCTTC. The rearrangement joins TRBV7-2 to TRBJ1-2, with D maybe TRBD1 (6 bases). Deletions cut 3 bases from V and 1 base from J, with 24 bases between. This CDR3 comprises 19 residues. The germline CDR1 and CDR2 sequences are SGHTA and FQGNSA.

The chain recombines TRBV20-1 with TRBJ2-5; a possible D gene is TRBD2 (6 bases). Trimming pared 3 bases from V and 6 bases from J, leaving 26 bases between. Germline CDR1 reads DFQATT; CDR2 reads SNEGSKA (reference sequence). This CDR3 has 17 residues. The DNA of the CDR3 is TGCAGTGCTAGTCCTGGGAGGTTGAGGGAATGGGAGAAGACCCAGTACTTC. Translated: CSASPGRLREWEKTQYF.

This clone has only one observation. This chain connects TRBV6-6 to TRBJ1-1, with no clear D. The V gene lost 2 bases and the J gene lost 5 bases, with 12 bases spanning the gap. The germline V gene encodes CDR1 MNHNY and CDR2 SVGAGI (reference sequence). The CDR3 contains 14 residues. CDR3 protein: CASSYGRSTTEAFF. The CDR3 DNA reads TGTGCCAGCAGTTACGGCAGGTCAACGACTGAAGCTTTCTTT.